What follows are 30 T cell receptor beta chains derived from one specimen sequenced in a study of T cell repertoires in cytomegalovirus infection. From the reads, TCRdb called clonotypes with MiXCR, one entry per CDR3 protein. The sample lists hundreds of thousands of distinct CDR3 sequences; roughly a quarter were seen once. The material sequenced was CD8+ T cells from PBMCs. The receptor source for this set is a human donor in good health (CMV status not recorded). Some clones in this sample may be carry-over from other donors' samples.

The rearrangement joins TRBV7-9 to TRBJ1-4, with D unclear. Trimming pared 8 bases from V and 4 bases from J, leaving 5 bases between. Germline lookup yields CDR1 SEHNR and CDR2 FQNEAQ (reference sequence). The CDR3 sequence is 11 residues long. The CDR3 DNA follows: TGTGCCAGCGCTTATAATGAAAAACTGTTTTTT. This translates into CASAYNEKLFF.

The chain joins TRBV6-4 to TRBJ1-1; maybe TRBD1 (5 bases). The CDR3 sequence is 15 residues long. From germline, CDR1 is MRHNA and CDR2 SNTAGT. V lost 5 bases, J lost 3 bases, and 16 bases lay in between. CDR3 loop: CASSLWGGKDTEAFF. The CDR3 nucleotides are TGTGCCAGCAGTCTGTGGGGCGGAAAGGACACTGAAGCTTTCTTT.

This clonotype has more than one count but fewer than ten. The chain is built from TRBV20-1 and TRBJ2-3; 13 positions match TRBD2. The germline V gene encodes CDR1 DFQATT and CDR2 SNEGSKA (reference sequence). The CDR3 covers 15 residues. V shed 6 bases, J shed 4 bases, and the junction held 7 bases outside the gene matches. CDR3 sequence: CSAPHGTSGADTQYF. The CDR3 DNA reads TGCAGTGCACCCCATGGGACTAGCGGGGCAGATACGCAGTATTTT.

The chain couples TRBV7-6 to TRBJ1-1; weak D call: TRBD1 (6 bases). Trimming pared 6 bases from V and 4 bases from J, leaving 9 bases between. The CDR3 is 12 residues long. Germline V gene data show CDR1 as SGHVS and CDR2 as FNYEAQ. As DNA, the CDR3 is TGTGCCAGCAGTATGGGGGCCACTGAAGCTTTCTTT. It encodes CASSMGATEAFF.

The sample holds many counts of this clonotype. CDR3 sequence: CASSPGMVAGGVETQYF. The DNA of the CDR3 is TGTGCCAGCAGCCCCGGTATGGTAGCGGGGGGCGTAGAGACCCAGTACTTC. The genes are TRBV7-3 and TRBJ2-5; TRBD2 matches at 10 bases. The CDR3 loop spans 17 amino acids. Trimming at V came to 5 bases and at J to 4 bases, leaving 13 bases not matched to a gene. Germline lookup yields CDR1 SGHTA and CDR2 FQGTGA.

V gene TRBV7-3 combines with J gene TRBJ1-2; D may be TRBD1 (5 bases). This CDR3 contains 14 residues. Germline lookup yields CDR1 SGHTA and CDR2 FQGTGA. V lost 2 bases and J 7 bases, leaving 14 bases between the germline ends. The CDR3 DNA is TGTGCCAGCAGCTTAGGGGGACTGCGACCTGGCTACACCTTC. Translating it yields CASSLGGLRPGYTF.

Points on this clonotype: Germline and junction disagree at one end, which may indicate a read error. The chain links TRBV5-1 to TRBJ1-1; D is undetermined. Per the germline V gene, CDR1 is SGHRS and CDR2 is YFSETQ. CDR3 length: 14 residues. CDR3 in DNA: TGCGCCAGCAGCTTGGTATCGGAGAACACTGAAGCTTTCTTC. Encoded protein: CASSLVSENTEAFF.

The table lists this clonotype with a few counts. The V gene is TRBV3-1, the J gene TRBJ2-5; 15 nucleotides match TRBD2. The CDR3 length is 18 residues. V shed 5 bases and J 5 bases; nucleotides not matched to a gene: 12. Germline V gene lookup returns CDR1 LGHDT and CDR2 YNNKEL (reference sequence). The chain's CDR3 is CASSTRTSGGAKGETQYF. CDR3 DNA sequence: TGTGCCAGCAGCACCAGGACTAGCGGGGGGGCCAAGGGTGAGACCCAGTACTTC.

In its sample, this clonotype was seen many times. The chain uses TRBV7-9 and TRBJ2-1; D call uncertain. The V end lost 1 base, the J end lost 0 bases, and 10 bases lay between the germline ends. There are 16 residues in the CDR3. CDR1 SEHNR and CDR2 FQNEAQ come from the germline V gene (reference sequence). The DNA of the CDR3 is TGTGCCAGCAGCTTAGGGAGCCAAACCTCCTACAATGAGCAGTTCTTC. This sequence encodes CASSLGSQTSYNEQFF.

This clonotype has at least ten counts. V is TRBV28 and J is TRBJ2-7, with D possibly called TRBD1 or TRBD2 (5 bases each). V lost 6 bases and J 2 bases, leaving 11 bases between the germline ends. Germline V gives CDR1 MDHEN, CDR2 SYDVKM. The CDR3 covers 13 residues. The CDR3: CASSRRGPYEQYV. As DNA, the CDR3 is TGTGCCAGCAGCCGCCGGGGCCCCTACGAGCAGTACGTC.

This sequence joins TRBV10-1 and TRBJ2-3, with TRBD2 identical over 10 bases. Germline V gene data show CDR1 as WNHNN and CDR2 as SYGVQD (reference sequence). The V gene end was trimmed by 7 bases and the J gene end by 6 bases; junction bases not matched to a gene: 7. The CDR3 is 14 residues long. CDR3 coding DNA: TGCGCCAGCAATAGCGGGGGGCCATCGGATACGCAGTATTTT. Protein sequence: CASNSGGPSDTQYF.

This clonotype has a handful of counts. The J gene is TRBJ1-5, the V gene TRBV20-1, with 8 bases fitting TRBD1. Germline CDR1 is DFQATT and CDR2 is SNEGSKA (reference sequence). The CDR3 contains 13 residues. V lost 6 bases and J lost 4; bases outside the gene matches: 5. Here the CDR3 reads CSAQGQVNQPQHF. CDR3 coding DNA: TGCAGTGCCCAGGGACAGGTAAATCAGCCCCAGCATTTT.

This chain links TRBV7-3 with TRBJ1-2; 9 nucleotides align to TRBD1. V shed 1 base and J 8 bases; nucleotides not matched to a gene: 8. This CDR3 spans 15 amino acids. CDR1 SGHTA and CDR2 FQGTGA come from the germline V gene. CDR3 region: CASSLKGGQGEGYTF. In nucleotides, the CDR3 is TGTGCCAGCAGCTTAAAGGGGGGACAGGGAGAAGGCTACACCTTC.

CDR3 sequence (DNA): TGTGCCAGCAGCCCCAACCAATTACGGGGGCACACCGGGGAGCTGTTTTTT. Protein sequence: CASSPNQLRGHTGELFF. This chain uses TRBV7-9 with TRBJ2-2; D tentatively fits TRBD1 or TRBD2 (6 bases each). With 5 bases removed from V and 3 bases from J, the gap between germline ends came to 19 bases. Germline lookup yields CDR1 SEHNR and CDR2 FQNEAQ (reference sequence). The CDR3 totals 17 residues.

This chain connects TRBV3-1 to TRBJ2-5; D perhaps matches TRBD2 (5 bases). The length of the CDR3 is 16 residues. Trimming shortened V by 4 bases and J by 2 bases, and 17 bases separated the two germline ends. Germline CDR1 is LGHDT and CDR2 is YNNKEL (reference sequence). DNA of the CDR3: TGTGCCAGCAGCCCCGGGGTACTACTAGAGCAAGAGACCCAGTACTTC. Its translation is CASSPGVLLEQETQYF.

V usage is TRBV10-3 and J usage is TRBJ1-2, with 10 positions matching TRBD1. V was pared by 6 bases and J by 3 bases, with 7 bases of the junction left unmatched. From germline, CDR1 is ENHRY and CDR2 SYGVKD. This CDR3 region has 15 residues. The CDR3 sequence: CAIRKGQGVDYGYTF. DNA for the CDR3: TGTGCCATCAGGAAAGGACAGGGGGTCGACTATGGCTACACCTTC.

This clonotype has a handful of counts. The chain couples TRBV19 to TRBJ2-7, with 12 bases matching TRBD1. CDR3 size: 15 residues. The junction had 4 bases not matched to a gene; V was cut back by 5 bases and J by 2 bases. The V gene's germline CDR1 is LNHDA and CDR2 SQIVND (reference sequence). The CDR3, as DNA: TGTGCCAGTAGTTTCCGGGACAGGGGGCCCTACGAGCAGTACTTC. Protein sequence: CASSFRDRGPYEQYF.

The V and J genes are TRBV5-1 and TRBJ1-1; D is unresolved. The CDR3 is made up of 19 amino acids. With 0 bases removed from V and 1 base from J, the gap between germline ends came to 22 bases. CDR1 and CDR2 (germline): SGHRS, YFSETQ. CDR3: CASSLDESLAPRWNTEAFF. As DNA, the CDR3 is TGCGCCAGCAGCTTGGATGAGTCCCTGGCCCCGAGGTGGAACACTGAAGCTTTCTTT.

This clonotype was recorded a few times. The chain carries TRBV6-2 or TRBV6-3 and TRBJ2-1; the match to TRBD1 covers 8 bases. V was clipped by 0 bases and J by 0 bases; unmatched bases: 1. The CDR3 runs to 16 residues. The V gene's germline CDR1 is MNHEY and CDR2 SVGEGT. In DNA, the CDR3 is TGTGCCAGCAGTTACTCGACAGGGGACTCCTACAATGAGCAGTTCTTC. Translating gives CASSYSTGDSYNEQFF.

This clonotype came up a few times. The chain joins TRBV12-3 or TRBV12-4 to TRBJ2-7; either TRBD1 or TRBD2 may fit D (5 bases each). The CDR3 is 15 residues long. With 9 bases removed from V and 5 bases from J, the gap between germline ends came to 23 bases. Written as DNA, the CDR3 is TGTGCCAGTACAGGAGGCCGTTACCTACCACACGAGCAGTACTTC. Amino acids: CASTGGRYLPHEQYF.

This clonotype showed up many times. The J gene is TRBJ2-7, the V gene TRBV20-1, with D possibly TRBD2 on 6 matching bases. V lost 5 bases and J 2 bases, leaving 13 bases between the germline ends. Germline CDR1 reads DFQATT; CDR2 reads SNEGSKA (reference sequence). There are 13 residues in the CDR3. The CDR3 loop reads CSAPAGRAYEQYF. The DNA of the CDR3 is TGCAGTGCTCCAGCGGGCAGAGCCTACGAGCAGTACTTC.

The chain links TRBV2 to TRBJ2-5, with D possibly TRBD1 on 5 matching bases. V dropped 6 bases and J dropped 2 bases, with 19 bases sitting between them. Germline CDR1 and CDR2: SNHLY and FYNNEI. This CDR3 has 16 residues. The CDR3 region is CASRVGQGPPQETQYF. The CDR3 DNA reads TGTGCCAGCAGGGTCGGACAAGGTCCCCCTCAAGAGACCCAGTACTTC.

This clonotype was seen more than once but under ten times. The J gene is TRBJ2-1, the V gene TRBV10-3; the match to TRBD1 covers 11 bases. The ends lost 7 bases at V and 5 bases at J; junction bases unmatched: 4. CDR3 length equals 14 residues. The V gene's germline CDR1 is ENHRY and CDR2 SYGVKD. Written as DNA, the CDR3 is TGTGCCATCACTGGGGGACAGGGGGACAATGAGCAGTTCTTC. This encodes CAITGGQGDNEQFF.

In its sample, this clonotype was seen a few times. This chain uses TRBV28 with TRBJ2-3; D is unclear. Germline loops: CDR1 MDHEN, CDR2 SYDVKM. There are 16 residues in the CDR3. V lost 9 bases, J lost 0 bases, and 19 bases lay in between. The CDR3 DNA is TGTGCCAGTAAGTTTCAAGGGATCAGCAGCACAGATACGCAGTATTTT. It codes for CASKFQGISSTDTQYF.

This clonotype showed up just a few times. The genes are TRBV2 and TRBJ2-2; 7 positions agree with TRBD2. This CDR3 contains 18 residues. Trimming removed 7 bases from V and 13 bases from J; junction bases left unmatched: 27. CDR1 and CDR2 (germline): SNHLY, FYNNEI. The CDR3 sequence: CASIGPSGTSPGAKVLFF. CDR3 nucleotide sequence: TGTGCCAGCATAGGGCCTAGCGGCACCTCACCGGGTGCGAAAGTGCTGTTTTTT.

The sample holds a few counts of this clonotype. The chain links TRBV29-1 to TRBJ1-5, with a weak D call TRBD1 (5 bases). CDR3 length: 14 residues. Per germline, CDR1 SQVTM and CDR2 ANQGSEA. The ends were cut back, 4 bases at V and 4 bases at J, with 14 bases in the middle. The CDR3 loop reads CSVGPRGANQPQHF. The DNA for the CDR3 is TGCAGCGTTGGACCTCGAGGGGCTAATCAGCCCCAGCATTTT. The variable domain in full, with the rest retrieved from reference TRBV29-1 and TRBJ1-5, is SAVISQKPSRDICQRGTSLTIQCQVDSQVTMMFWYRQQPGQSLTLIATANQGSEATYESGFVIDKFPISRPNLTFSTLTVSNMSPEDSSIYLCSVGPRGANQPQHFGDGTRLSIL.

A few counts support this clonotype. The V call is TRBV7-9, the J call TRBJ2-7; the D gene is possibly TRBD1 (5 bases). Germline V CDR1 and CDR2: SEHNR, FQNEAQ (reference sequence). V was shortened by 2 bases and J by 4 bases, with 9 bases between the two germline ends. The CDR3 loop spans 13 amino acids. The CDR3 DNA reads TGTGCCAGCAGCTTACAGGGAAGATACGAGCAGTACTTC. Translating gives CASSLQGRYEQYF. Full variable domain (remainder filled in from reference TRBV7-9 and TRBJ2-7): DTGVSQNPRHKITKRGQNVTFRCDPISEHNRLYWYRQTLGQGPEFLTYFQNEAQLEKSRLLSDRFSAERPKGSFSTLEIQRTEQGDSAMYLCASSLQGRYEQYFGPGTRLTVT.

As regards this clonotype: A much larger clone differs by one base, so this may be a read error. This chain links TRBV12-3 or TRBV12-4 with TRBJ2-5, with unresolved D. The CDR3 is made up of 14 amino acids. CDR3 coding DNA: TGTGCCAGCAGTTTTGTCGCTAAACAAGAGACCCAGCACTTC. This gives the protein CASSFVAKQETQHF.

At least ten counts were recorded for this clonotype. CDR3: CASSTGTGMDYEQYF. In DNA form, the CDR3 reads TGTGCCAGCAGCACCGGGACAGGGATGGACTACGAGCAGTACTTC. The J gene is TRBJ2-7, the V gene TRBV7-9, with 9 bases fitting TRBD1. Germline-derived CDR1 and CDR2 are SEHNR and FQNEAQ (reference sequence). V was pared by 5 bases and J by 3 bases, with 8 bases of the junction left unmatched. The CDR3 has 15 residues.

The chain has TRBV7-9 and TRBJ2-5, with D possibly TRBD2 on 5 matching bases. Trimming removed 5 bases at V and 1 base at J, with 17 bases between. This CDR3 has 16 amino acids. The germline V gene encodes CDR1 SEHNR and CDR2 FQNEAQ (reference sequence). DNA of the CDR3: TGTGCCAGCAGCCCCCCCCGCGGGTTAACCCAAGAGACCCAGTACTTC. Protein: CASSPPRGLTQETQYF.